The clone carrying this T cell receptor beta chain was detected ten times or more. Its antigen remains unidentified. Amplification by 5'RACE using constant-segment primers produced TCR alpha and TCR beta cDNA libraries that carried sample barcodes and UMIs. TCRdb re-called the 5' RACE reads through MiXCR, storing one row per CDR3 protein. The table lists tens of thousands of distinct CDR3 sequences, 5.5% to 8.5% of them singletons. The CDR3 is 18 amino acids. Germline values: CDR1 SGHTA, CDR2 FQGNSA. J gave up 3 bases and V 1 base, and 10 bases lay outside the gene matches. This specimen comes from a study of T-cell memory formation after mild COVID-19. Study-level points and caveats: Clones that contracted from day 15 to 85 were balanced CD4/CD8, while later expanders leaned CD4+. Within pre-infection memory, some responding clones were found, suggesting cross-reactive memory joined. The main location of contracting CD4+ clones was CM and EM, and that of contracting CD8+ clones was EMRA.

The J gene is TRBJ2-3, the V gene TRBV7-2, with 10 positions matching TRBD2. This receptor was obtained from an adult who had mild COVID-19 (a few samples of this study predate the infection). Cell type and time point are not known. The material sequenced was PBMCs or a T cell subset sorted from them (not recorded which). The CDR3 loop is CASSLGAGGLFSTDTQYF. The CDR3 DNA is TGTGCCAGCAGCTTAGGAGCGGGGGGGCTTTTTAGTACAGATACGCAGTATTTT.